This entry is about one T cell receptor (beta chain). No antigen is known for it. TCRdb itself ran the 5' RACE reads through MiXCR, one entry per CDR3 protein. This sample has 430,000 or so distinct CDR3 sequences, with nearly 25% found just once. The sample comes from a study of T-cell memory formation after mild COVID-19. Study background: Largely donor-specific TCR clusters were found.

J lost 7 bases, V lost 1 base, and 18 bases had no gene match. Germline V gives CDR1 SGHRS, CDR2 YFSETQ. CDR3 length: 18 amino acids. Study-level findings and limits: Contracting CD4+ clones sat mainly in CM and EM; CD8+ in EMRA. There were some responding clones in pre-infection memory, which suggested that cross-reactive memory had joined.

This chain links TRBV5-1 with TRBJ2-7, with 9 bases aligning to TRBD2. The sequenced sample was PBMCs or a T cell subset sorted from them (not recorded which). This clonotype originated in an adult woman who had mild COVID-19 (a few samples of this study predate the infection). Cell type and time point are not known. CDR3 in amino acids: CASSLSSSGITTAYEQYF. CDR3 DNA sequence: TGCGCCAGCAGCTTGTCTTCTAGCGGGATCACTACGGCGTATGAGCAGTACTTC.